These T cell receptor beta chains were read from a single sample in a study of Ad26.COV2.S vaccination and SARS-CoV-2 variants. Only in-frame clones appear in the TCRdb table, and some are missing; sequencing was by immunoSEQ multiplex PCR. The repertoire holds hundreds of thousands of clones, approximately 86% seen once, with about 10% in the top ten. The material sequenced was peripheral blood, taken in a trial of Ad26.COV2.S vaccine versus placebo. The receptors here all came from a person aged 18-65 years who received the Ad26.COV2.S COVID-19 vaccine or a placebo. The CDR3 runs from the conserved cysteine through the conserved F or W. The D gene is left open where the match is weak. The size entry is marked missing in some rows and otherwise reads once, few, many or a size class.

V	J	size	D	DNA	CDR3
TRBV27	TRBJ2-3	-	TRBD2	TGTGTCGTGGGGGGAGGGATCACAGATACGCAGTATTTT	CVVGGGITDTQYF
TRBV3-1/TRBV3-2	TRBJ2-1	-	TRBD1	TGTGCCAGCAGCCAAAGATGGACAGGGACGGGTGAGCAGTTCTTC	CASSQRWTGTGEQFF
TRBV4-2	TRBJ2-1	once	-	TGTGCCAGCAGCCAAGGCGGGTCCTACAATGAGCAGTTCTTC	CASSQGGSYNEQFF
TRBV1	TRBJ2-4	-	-	TGCACCAGCAGTCGCAGACCCCCCGTAGGCAAAAACATTCAGTACTTC	CTSSRRPPVGKNIQYF
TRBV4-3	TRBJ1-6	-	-	TGCGCCAGCAGCCAAGAAGGAGTGGGTTCACCCCTCCACTTT	CASSQEGVGSPLHF
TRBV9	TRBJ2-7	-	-	TGTGCCAGCAGCGGACAGAGCTCCTACGAGCAGTACTTC	CASSGQSSYEQYF
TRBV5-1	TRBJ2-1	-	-	TGCGCCAGCAGCTTTACCCGCTCCGGTAACAATGAGCAGTTCTTC	CASSFTRSGNNEQFF
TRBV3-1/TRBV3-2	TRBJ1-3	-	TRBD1	TGTGCCAGCAGTGCGACAGGGGGCAGGAACACCATATATTTT	CASSATGGRNTIYF
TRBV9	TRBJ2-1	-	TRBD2	TGTGCCAGCAGCCTCGGACTAGCGGGAGTCTACAATGAGCAGTTCTTC	CASSLGLAGVYNEQFF
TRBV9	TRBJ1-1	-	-	TGTGCCAGCAGCTCAAGTTTTGAAACTGAAGCTTTCTTT	CASSSSFETEAFF
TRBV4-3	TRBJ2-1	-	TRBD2	TGCGCCAGCAGCCAACGACTAGCGGGAGGGTCCTCCTACAATGAGCAGTTCTTC	CASSQRLAGGSSYNEQFF
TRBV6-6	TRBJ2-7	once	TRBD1	TGTGCCAGCAGTCCCCAGGGACAGGGGGCCTACGAGCAGTACTTC	CASSPQGQGAYEQYF
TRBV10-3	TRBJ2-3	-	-	TGTGCCATCAGTCGGTCAGAGGGAACAGTGGGGGGTGGAGATACGCAGTATTTT	CAISRSEGTVGGGDTQYF
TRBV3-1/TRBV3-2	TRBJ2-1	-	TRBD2	TGTGCCAGCAGCCAGACTAGCGGGGGATATAGCTCCTACAATGAGCAGTTCTTC	CASSQTSGGYSSYNEQFF
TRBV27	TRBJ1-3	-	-	TGTGCCAGCAGCGCCGGGACACCCTCTGGAAACACCATATATTTT	CASSAGTPSGNTIYF
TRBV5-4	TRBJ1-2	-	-	TGTGCCAGCAGCTTGGGACAGACTAGCTACACCTTC	CASSLGQTSYTF
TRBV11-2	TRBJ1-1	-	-	TGTGCCAGCAGCCCTCTCTCGGACAAATCTCCTGCTTTCTTT	CASSPLSDKSPAFF
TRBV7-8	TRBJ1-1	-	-	TGTGCCAGCAGCCTCACCGGACAATCAGCTTTCTTT	CASSLTGQSAFF
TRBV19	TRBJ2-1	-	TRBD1	TGTGCCAGTAGTATAGCGGGGACAGAGATTTACAATGAGCAGTTCTTC	CASSIAGTEIYNEQFF
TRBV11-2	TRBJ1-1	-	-	TGTGCCAGCAGCTTACGGAGGGGGACTGAAGCTTTCTTT	CASSLRRGTEAFF
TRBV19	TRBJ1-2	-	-	TGTGCCAGTAGTATTCACGACAGGCGGCGGGATGGCTACACCTTC	CASSIHDRRRDGYTF
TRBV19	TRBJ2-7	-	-	TGTGCCAGTAGTATACTCGGCGGAGCCTACGAGCAGTACTTC	CASSILGGAYEQYF
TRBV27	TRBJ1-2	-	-	TGTGCCAGCAGTTTGGGCTCAGGGTACTATGGCTACACCTTC	CASSLGSGYYGYTF
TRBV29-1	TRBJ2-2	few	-	TGCAGCGTTGACGGGGATGACCTGAACACCGGGGAGCTGTTTTTT	CSVDGDDLNTGELFF
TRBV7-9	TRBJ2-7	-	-	TGTGCCAGCAGCTTAGAGCGCCTACGGCAGCAGCAGTACTTC	CASSLERLRQQQYF
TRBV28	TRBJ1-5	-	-	TGTGCCAGCAGGTTCAACGGCAGGACTAGCAATCAGCCCCAGCATTTT	CASRFNGRTSNQPQHF
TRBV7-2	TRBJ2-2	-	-	TGTGCCAGCAGCTTCCAGGGCGATACCGGGGAGCTGTTTTTT	CASSFQGDTGELFF
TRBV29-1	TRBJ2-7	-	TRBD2	TGCAGCGTTGAAGTAGCGGGAGTGGAGTACGAGCAGTACTTC	CSVEVAGVEYEQYF
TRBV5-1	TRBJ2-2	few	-	TGCGCCAGCAGCTCCACAGCCGGACTACTGGACGGGGAGCTGTTTTTT	CASSSTAGLLDGELFF
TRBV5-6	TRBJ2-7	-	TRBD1	TGTGCCAGCAGCTCCTGGACAGGGAGAGCCCCCGGCGAGCAGTACTTC	CASSSWTGRAPGEQYF
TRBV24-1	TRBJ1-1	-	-	TGTGCCACCAGAGACCCGGGAGAACACTCTGAAGCTTTCTTT	CATRDPGEHSEAFF
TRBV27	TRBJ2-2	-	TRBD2	TGTGCCAGCAGTCCCGTCTTCGGGACTAGCGGGGGGATTACCGGGGAGCTGTTTTTT	CASSPVFGTSGGITGELFF
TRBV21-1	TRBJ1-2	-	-	TGTGCCAGCAGGCTCGGGACAGCTTATCGCTACACCTTC	CASRLGTAYRYTF
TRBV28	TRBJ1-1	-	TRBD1	TGTGCCAGCAGTTTTGATGACAGGGGGGACACTGAAGCTTTCTTT	CASSFDDRGDTEAFF
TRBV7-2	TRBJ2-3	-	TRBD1	TGTGCCAGCAGCTCCGGACAGGGGAAGGGGGCAGATACGCAGTATTTT	CASSSGQGKGADTQYF
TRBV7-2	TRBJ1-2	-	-	TGTGCCAGCAGCTCCCAACGGGGGAATGACTATGGCTACACCTTC	CASSSQRGNDYGYTF
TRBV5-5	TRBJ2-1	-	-	TGTGCCAGCAGCCCAGGTACCAGCTCCTACAATGAGCAGTTCTTC	CASSPGTSSYNEQFF
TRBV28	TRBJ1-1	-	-	TGTGCCAGCAAGGTAGGATGGAACTCTGAAGCTTTCTTT	CASKVGWNSEAFF
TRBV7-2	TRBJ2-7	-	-	TGTGCCAGCAGCACCTTGACAGCCTTGGCCCCCTACGAGCAGTACTTC	CASSTLTALAPYEQYF
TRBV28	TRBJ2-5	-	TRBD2	TGTGCCAGCACCGCCAGGACTAGCGGGAGGGAGACCCAGTACTTC	CASTARTSGRETQYF
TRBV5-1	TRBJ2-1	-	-	TGCGCCAGCAGCTTGGAGAAGGGCCCCTACAATGAGCAGTTCTTC	CASSLEKGPYNEQFF
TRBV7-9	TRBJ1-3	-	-	TGTGCCAGCAGCCCGCCGGGACATATCTCTGGAAACACCATATATTTT	CASSPPGHISGNTIYF
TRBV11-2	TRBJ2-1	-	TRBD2	TGTGCCAGCAGCCACGGGACTAGCGGGGGGGCCAGGGAGCAGTTCTTC	CASSHGTSGGAREQFF
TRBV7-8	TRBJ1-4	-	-	TGTGCCAGCGCCCCGCGGGGTGATAGTGAAAAACTGTTTTTT	CASAPRGDSEKLFF
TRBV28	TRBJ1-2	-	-	TGTGCCAGCAAAACCCAACCCGGGGATTACGGCGGCTACACCTTC	CASKTQPGDYGGYTF
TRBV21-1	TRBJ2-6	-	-	TGTGCCAGCAGCACCAGGGCCCCTAAATTCTTCTCTGGGGCCAACGTCCTGACTTTC	CASSTRAPKFFSGANVLTF
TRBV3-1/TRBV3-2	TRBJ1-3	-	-	TGTGCCAGCAGCCAAGATGCGACAGTTTCTTCTGGAAACACCATATATTTT	CASSQDATVSSGNTIYF
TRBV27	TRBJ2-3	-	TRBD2	TGTGCCAGCAGTTCTAAGCCGGGACTAGCGGGGGGAATGTATTTT	CASSSKPGLAGGMYF
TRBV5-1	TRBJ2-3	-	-	TGCGCCAGCAGCGATCCCCAGGGGTCAGATACGCAGTATTTT	CASSDPQGSDTQYF
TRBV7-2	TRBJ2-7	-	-	TGTGCCAGCAGCTTAGATGGGCGCTTCTACGAGCAGTACTTC	CASSLDGRFYEQYF
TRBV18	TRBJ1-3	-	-	TGTGCCACCCAACGGGGCGGAAACACCATATATTTT	CATQRGGNTIYF
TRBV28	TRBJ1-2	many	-	TGTGCCAGCAGTTTGGTGGCAGGAAACTATGGCTACACCTTC	CASSLVAGNYGYTF
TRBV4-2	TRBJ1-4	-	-	TGTGCCAGCAGCCAAGATGGGGCTGGGGCTAATGAAAAACTGTTTTTT	CASSQDGAGANEKLFF
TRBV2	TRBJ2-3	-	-	TGTGCCAGCAGTGAAGTGCCGCTAGGGGACACAGATACGCAGTATTTT	CASSEVPLGDTDTQYF